Presented here are 10 T cell receptor beta chains from one specimen sequenced in a study of blood T cells in healthy people across ages. Alongside a J-beta primer mix, a sample-barcoded 5' primer served in a second PCR lasting roughly 7 to 11 cycles. TCRdb re-derived calls from the 5' RACE reads in MiXCR, one entry per CDR3 protein. The sample lists hundreds of thousands of distinct CDR3 sequences, roughly 60% seen once, with 22% in the top ten. The sample was blood. All receptors derive from a man under 40 in good health.

The V and J genes are TRBV29-1 and TRBJ2-4; D gene unclear. Judging by the DNA end, TRBJ2-7 fits better; the J call may be wrong. This CDR3 is built from 15 residues. CDR1 is SQVTM, CDR2 ANQGSEA, per germline. For the CDR3, the DNA is TGCAGCGTTGGTCGTGCGGCCATGGGAACGGGCGAGCAGTACTTC. Translating gives CSVGRAAMGTGEQYF.

The sample holds a few counts of this clonotype. V and J are TRBV29-1 and TRBJ2-5; 7 nucleotides align to TRBD2. Germline V gives CDR1 SQVTM, CDR2 ANQGSEA. The CDR3 is 14 amino acids. Unmatched junction bases numbered 9, after V lost 5 bases and J lost 3 bases. CDR3 DNA: TGCAGCGTTTGGGGTATAGCGGGTGAAGAGACCCAGTACTTC. It codes for CSVWGIAGEETQYF.

The chain links TRBV12-3 or TRBV12-4 to TRBJ2-3, with 9 positions matching TRBD2. The CDR3 has 16 residues. The trim removed 3 bases at V and 4 bases at J, leaving 8 bases unmatched. The CDR3 nucleotides read TGTGCCAGCAGTTTCGGTGGCGGGGGGGGCTCAGATACGCAGTATTTT. Translated, it gives CASSFGGGGGSDTQYF.

This clonotype was counted a few times. The chain has TRBV29-1 and TRBJ1-1; TRBD1 aligns across 8 bases. Germline CDR1 and CDR2: SQVTM and ANQGSEA. The CDR3 contains 10 residues. J lost 10 bases, V lost 7 bases, and 5 bases had no gene match. CDR3 nucleotide sequence: TGCAGCGCAACAGGGGGGCGAGCTTTCTTT. This encodes CSATGGRAFF.

V usage is TRBV20-1 and J usage is TRBJ1-4, with no clear D. The CDR3 spans 13 residues. From germline, CDR1 is DFQATT and CDR2 SNEGSKA (reference sequence). CDR3 coding DNA: TGCAGCGCCATGGGAGACACTAATGAAAAACTGTTTTTT. Translation: CSAMGDTNEKLFF.

The V gene is TRBV28, the J gene TRBJ2-7; D may be TRBD2 (6 bases). The CDR3 has 13 amino acids. Trimming stripped 6 bases from V and 3 bases from J, with 12 bases between. Germline V lookup: CDR1 MDHEN, CDR2 SYDVKM. The CDR3 is CASRRDDLYEQYF. The CDR3 region has the DNA TGTGCCAGCAGGCGGGACGACCTCTACGAGCAGTACTTC.

V gene TRBV5-1 combines with J gene TRBJ2-3, with 9 bases matching TRBD2. Germline CDR1 and CDR2: SGHRS and YFSETQ. This CDR3 has 17 residues. The V and J ends lost 2 bases and 2 bases, in that order; junction bases with no gene match: 9. CDR3 bases: TGCGCCAGCAGCTTTACCGGGACTAGCAGCTCCACAGATACGCAGTATTTT. Amino acid sequence: CASSFTGTSSSTDTQYF.

V is TRBV6-6 and J is TRBJ1-1; no clear D gene. V was shortened by 2 bases and J by 9 bases, with 25 bases between the two germline ends. The CDR3 is 17 amino acids. Germline V lookup: CDR1 MNHNY, CDR2 SVGAGI (reference sequence). The CDR3 DNA follows: TGTGCCAGCAGTTACAATGAAGGGATCCCACAACCTTATCAAGCTTTCTTT. This codes for CASSYNEGIPQPYQAFF.

CDR3 region: CASSWVGAMDSPLHF. The CDR3 DNA is TGTGCCAGCAGCTGGGTAGGGGCAATGGATTCACCCCTCCACTTT. The J gene is TRBJ1-6, the V gene TRBV5-6, with a weak D call TRBD1 (5 bases). CDR1 is SGHDT and CDR2 is YYEEEE in the germline V gene. Trimming took off 3 bases at V and 8 bases at J, with 15 bases between the two ends. The CDR3 contains 15 residues.

This chain connects TRBV20-1 to TRBJ2-7; TRBD2 matches 11 bases. V dropped 5 bases and J dropped 1; count of bases not matched to a gene: 1. The CDR3 is 13 residues long. From germline, CDR1 is DFQATT and CDR2 SNEGSKA (reference sequence). The CDR3 loop reads CSALAGGSYEQYF. CDR3 sequence (DNA): TGCAGTGCTTTAGCGGGGGGGTCCTACGAGCAGTACTTC.